The entry below gives a single T cell receptor beta chain sequence along with its context. TCRdb redid the calling of the 5' RACE reads with MiXCR, one entry per CDR3 protein. The sample lists 85,000 to 100,000 distinct CDR3 sequences, around 17% occurring once. These data come from a study of early T cells in non-severe SARS-CoV-2 infection. The CDR3 covers 14 residues. Trimming cost V 2 bases and J 2 bases, with 10 bases left between them. Germline V gene lookup returns CDR1 MNHNY and CDR2 SVGAGI (reference sequence). This TCR was recovered from an adult who was a healthcare worker with PCR-confirmed SARS-CoV-2 infection or an uninfected control (not recorded which). The V and J genes are TRBV6-6 and TRBJ2-7; possible D gene TRBD2, 7 bases. The sequenced sample consisted of whole blood. CDR3 in amino acids: CASSYRGATYEQYF. The CDR3 DNA reads TGTGCCAGCAGTTACCGGGGGGCTACCTACGAGCAGTACTTC.